This TCR beta chain was captured by sequencing in a study of blood T cell repertoires in COVID-19. Study context: The United States, Italy and Spain were the sources of the acute and convalescent COVID-19 samples. T cells, B-cell-depleted T cells, or PBMCs provided the cDNA or gDNA that served as material.

The trim removed 6 bases at V and 6 bases at J, leaving 14 bases unmatched. The CDR3 contains 16 residues. Germline V CDR1 and CDR2: MDHEN, SYDVKM. As handled by the study authors: Scientists estimated how many nucleated cells there were by amplifying reference gene primers. Profiled with immunoSEQ multiplex PCR; TCRdb holds only in-frame clones, not every one. That table is the source of V, J and clone size, and D and trimming were worked out from the DNA. The sample carries 95,000 to 110,000 clones, over 70% recorded once. The chain combines TRBV28 with TRBJ2-3; 8 bases line up with TRBD2. The receptor was derived from a man between 45 and 60 years old with acute or convalescent COVID-19. Sequenced: peripheral blood. This chain's CDR3 is CASSPVGGDKRDTQYF. The DNA of the CDR3 is TGTGCCAGCAGCCCGGTCGGGGGGGACAAGCGTGATACGCAGTATTTT.